In this sample, the clone carrying this T cell receptor beta chain turned up once. Its antigen remains unidentified. The sample belongs to a study of yellow fever vaccine responses in identical twins. Points from the study as a whole: Reports say the vaccine T cell response in twins looked partly convergent and partly personalized.

Each CDR3 protein gets one entry after TCRdb re-called the RT-PCR reads with MiXCR. The data show 2,000 or so distinct CDR3 sequences, with around nine tenths seen just once and approximately 4.6% held by the top ten. The CDR3 is made up of 12 amino acids. The V end lost 7 bases, the J end lost 8 bases, and 14 bases lay between the germline ends. Germline-derived CDR1 and CDR2 are ENHRY and SYGVKD. The input for sequencing was T cells from blood (PBMCs), unsorted or a sorted subset (not recorded which), taken before or after yellow fever vaccination (not recorded which). The chain has TRBV10-3 and TRBJ1-2, with no clear D. The TCR originated in a young woman who received the yellow fever vaccine. CDR3 protein: CAINTSWRGYTF. CDR3 nucleotides: TGTGCCATCAACACCTCCTGGCGAGGCTACACCTTC.